This T cell receptor (beta chain) was captured in a study of vaccination and CD4 T cells after COVID-19. Study information: A median of 101 days (range 35 to 161) separated diagnosis from post-COVID sampling. Following dose two, a median around 65 days (range 14 to 241) passed before post-vaccine samples were taken.

Treatment given: roughly 11-day PBMC culture with coronavirus spike peptide pools or control peptides (ViraFEST assay). Comments on this clonotype: No antigen is known for it.

Researchers used the Oncomine TCR Beta short-read assay to sequence DNA from cultured CD4+ T cells. TCRdb reprocessed the PCR reads via MiXCR and lists one record per CDR3 protein. The profile covers around 10,000 distinct CDR3 sequences, with approximately 67% appearing a single time and roughly 10% taken by the ten largest. This receptor was obtained from a human donor who had recovered from COVID-19. The sample in question was CD4+ T cells from blood, cultured in vitro, obtained before SARS-CoV-2 vaccination.

CDR3 bases: TGTGCCTGGAGTGTACGGGGTCAGCCCCAGCATTTT. Translated: CAWSVRGQPQHF. The chain joins TRBV30 to TRBJ1-5; D ambiguous. The CDR3 runs 12 residues. V gave up 0 bases and J gave up 6 bases, with 6 bases separating them. Germline-derived CDR1 and CDR2 are GTSNPN and SVGIG (reference sequence).